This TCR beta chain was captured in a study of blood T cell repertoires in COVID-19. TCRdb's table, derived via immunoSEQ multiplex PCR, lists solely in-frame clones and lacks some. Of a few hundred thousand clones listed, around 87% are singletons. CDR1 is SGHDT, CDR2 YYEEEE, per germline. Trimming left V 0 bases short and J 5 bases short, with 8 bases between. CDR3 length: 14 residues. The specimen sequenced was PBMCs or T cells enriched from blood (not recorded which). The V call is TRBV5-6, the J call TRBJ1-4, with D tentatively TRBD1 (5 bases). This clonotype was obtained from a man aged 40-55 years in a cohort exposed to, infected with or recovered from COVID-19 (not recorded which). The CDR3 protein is CASSLVGQNEKLFF. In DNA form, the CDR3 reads TGTGCCAGCAGCTTGGTGGGGCAAAATGAAAAACTGTTTTTT.